This T cell receptor (beta chain) was recovered during a study of a mutant IDH1 vaccine in newly diagnosed glioma (dated by TCRdb to the early 2020s). Describing the broader study: Of the roughly 34 treated patients, 62.5% were male and around 40% were female, and the mean age was around 40 years. For exploratory analyses, longitudinal TCRB deep sequencing was carried out in 25 treated patients wherever samples were available. Prior to enrollment, standard therapy consisting of radiotherapy alone, temozolomide alone, or radiochemotherapy with temozolomide had been administered to patients, with the combination being received by most patients. Six visits were used for peripheral blood collection: V03 (baseline), V05, V07, V10, V12 and V13. Overall results and qualifications from the work: Changes in the top peripheral T cell clonotypes picked up by TCRB sequencing did not appear to be linked to pseudoprogression. Vaccine-induced immune responses across multiple MHC alleles were detected in approximately 93% of patients. According to the authors, sample limitations meant that analyses of patient blood samples could not be reproduced. Availability determined which PBMC samples were chosen for TCRB deep sequencing.

The library was built by means of the immunoSEQ multiplex PCR assay. Rearranged TCR beta chain sequences were amplified with the hsTCRB Kit following the manufacturer's protocol. An Illumina MiSeq was used to sequence the TCRB libraries. The original pipeline was this. The proprietary platform of the kit vendor was used for demultiplexing, trimming and gene mapping. This is the immuneACCESS table as TCRdb keeps it, with only in-frame sequences that have V and J called. A part of the clones is gone; compared with another copy, unresolved V genes explain less than half, and the rest is unexplained. V, J and clone size are taken as reported in that table, and D and trimming were inferred from the DNA itself. This sample holds 35,000 to 40,000 clones; roughly three quarters were observed only once. Just over 9% of the sample is held by the ten biggest clonotypes. This clone has just a few counts. Its cognate antigen has yet to be identified. Base qualities are not recorded, but no much larger clone differs from it by a single base.

The time point label of this sample denotes: baseline, week 1 (first vaccination visit). The treatment or condition label, read with the paper, signifies: pre-vaccination baseline after standard-of-care therapy. All donors had newly diagnosed IDH1-mutant astrocytomas of WHO grade 3 or 4 that showed loss of nuclear ATRX. The samples were drawn from NOA16, a multicentre, single-arm, open-label phase I trial in Germany that tested a mutant IDH1 peptide vaccine in humans for the first time. Blood drawn at visit V03 was used as the baseline sample for immunogenicity testing. Genomic DNA for TCRB sequencing was isolated from EDTA blood with the DNeasy Blood and Tissue Kit. This receptor was taken from a man between 40 and 49 years old with glioma. Some clones in this sample may be carry-over from other donors' samples. The starting material was PBMCs, obtained from a glioma patient treated with radiotherapy, temozolomide or both.

The CDR3 region: CASSFAGQKNSPLHF. The base sequence is TGTGCCAGCAGCTTCGCGGGACAGAAAAATTCACCCCTCCACTTT. This chain is built from TRBV7-9 and TRBJ1-6; TRBD1 aligns with 7 central bases. Trimming takes 3 bases off V and 7 bases off J; junction bases not matched to a gene: 6. The CDR3 has 15 amino acids, counting the end cysteine and phenylalanine. Kept here is only the CDR3 DNA, which spans 45 bases and is read in frame from base 1. The germline V gene (reference sequence) yields SEHNR for CDR1 and FQNEAQ for CDR2.